Here is one T cell receptor (beta chain) with its context. What it recognizes is unknown. This record comes from a study of cytomegalovirus exposure and HLA in healthy donors. Whole-study results and caveats: A classifier reportedly called cytomegalovirus status with high sensitivity and specificity.

The CDR3 is 17 residues long. Trimming at V came to 0 bases and at J to 4 bases, leaving 9 bases not matched to a gene. The V gene's germline CDR1 is KGHSH and CDR2 LQKENI. Primers included in the PCR were 60 Vbeta and 13 Jbeta primers. This table comes from immunoSEQ multiplex PCR, and its TCRdb copy is limited to in-frame clones, with some not included. The sample records some 200,000 clones, around four fifths being singletons. The J gene is TRBJ2-1, the V gene TRBV18, with 7 bases matching TRBD1. The TCR sequence derives from a man aged 45-60 years in good health and CMV-seronegative. The specimen sequenced was PBMCs. For the CDR3, the DNA is TGTGCCAGCTCACCACCCAGTTTGGGACAGTCTTACAATGAGCAGTTCTTC. This gives the protein CASSPPSLGQSYNEQFF.